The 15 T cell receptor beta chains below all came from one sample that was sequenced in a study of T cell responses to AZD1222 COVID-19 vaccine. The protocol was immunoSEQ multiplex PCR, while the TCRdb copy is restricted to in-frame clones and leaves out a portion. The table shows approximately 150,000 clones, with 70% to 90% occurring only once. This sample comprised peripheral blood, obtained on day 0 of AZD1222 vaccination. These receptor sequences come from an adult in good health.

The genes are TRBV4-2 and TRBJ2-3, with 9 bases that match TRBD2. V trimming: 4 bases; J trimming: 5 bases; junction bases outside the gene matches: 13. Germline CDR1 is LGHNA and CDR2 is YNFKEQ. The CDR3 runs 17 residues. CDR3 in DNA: TGTGCCAGCAGCCCGCGTGTAGCGGGAGATACTCAAGATACGCAGTATTTT. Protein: CASSPRVAGDTQDTQYF.

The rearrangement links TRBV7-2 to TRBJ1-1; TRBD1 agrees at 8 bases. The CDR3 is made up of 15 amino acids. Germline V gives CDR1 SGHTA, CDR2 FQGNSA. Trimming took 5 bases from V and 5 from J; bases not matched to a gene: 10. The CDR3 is CASSPTWTGRTEAFF. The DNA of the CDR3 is TGTGCCAGCAGCCCCACTTGGACAGGGAGGACTGAAGCTTTCTTT.

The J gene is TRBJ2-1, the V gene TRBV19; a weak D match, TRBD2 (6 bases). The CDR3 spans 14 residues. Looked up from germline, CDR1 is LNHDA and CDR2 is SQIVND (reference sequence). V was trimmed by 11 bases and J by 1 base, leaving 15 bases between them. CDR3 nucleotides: TGTGCCCTAAAACTGGCGGGATCCTACAATGAGCAGTTCTTC. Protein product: CALKLAGSYNEQFF. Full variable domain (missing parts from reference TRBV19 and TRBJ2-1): DGGITQSPKYLFRKEGQNVTLSCEQNLNHDAMYWYRQDPGQGLRLIYYSQIVNDFQKGDIAEGYSVSREKKESFPLTVTSAQKNPTAFYLCALKLAGSYNEQFFGPGTRLTVL.

The CDR3 protein is CASREQGVPEAFF. The CDR3 region has the DNA TGTGCCAGCAGAGAACAGGGGGTCCCTGAAGCTTTCTTT. The V gene is TRBV28, the J gene TRBJ1-1; 8 bases map to TRBD1. V was clipped by 6 bases and J by 6 bases; unmatched bases: 6. Germline CDR1 is MDHEN and CDR2 is SYDVKM. This CDR3 spans 13 amino acids.

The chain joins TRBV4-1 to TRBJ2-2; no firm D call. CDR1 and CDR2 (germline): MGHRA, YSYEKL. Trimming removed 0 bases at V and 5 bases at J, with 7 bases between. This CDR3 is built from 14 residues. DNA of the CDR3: TGCGCCAGCAGCCAAGAACAGATTACCGGGGAGCTGTTTTTT. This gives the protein CASSQEQITGELFF.

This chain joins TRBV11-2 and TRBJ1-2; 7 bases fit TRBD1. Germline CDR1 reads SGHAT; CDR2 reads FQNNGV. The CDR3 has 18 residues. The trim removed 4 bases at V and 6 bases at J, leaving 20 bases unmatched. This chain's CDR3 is CASSSGQVLPTRQDGYTF. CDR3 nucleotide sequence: TGTGCCAGCAGCTCCGGACAGGTACTCCCCACAAGACAAGATGGCTACACCTTC.

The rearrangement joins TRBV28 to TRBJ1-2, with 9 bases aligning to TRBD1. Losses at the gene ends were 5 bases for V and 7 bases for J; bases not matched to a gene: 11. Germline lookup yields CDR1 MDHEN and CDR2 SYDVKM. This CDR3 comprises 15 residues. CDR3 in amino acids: CASSPPQGASSGYTF. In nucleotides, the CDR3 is TGTGCCAGCAGTCCACCACAGGGGGCATCGAGTGGCTACACCTTC.

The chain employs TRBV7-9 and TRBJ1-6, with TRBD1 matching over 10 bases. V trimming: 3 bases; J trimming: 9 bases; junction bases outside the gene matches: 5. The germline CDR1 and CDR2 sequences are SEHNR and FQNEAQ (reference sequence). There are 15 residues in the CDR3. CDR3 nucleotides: TGTGCCAGCAGCTTTACCGGGACAGGGGTTTCACCCCTCCACTTT. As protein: CASSFTGTGVSPLHF.

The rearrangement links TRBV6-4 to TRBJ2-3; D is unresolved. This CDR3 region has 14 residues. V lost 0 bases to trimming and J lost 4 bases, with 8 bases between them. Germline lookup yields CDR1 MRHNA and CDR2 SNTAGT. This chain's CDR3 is CASSDSHVADTQYF. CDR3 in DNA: TGTGCCAGCAGTGACTCGCATGTGGCAGATACGCAGTATTTT.

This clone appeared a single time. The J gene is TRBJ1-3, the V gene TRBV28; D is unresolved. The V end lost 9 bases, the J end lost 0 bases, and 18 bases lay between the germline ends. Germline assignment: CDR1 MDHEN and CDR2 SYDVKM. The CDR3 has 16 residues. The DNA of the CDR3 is TGTGCCAGTATCCCTAGTGGGAGCATCTCTGGAAACACCATATATTTT. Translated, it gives CASIPSGSISGNTIYF.

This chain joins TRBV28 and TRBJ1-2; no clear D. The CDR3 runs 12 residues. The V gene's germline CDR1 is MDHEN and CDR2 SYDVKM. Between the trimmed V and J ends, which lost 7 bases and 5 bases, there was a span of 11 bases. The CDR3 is CASNKRRYGYTF. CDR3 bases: TGTGCCAGCAATAAACGGAGATATGGCTACACCTTC.

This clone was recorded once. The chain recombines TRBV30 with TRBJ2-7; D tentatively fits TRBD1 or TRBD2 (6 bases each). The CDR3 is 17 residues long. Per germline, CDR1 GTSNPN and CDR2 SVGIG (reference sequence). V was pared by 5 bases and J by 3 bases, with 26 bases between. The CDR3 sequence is CAWSRRGTLDPHYEQYF. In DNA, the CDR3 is TGTGCCTGGTCTAGGAGGGGGACCCTCGACCCCCACTACGAGCAGTACTTC.

As DNA, the CDR3 is TGTGCCAGCAGAACAACAGGGGGTGGCAATCAGCCCCAGCATTTT. Its translation is CASRTTGGGNQPQHF. V and J are TRBV28 and TRBJ1-5; TRBD1 aligns across 8 bases. Germline V CDR1 and CDR2: MDHEN, SYDVKM. This CDR3 has 15 residues. The J segment lost 2 bases and the V segment lost 6 bases, leaving 6 bases of the junction unmatched.

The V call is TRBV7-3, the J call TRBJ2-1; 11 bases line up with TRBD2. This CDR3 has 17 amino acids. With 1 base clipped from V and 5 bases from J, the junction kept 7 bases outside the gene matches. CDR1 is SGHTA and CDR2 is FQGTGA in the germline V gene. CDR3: CASSLSRLTSGDNEQFF. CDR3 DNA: TGTGCCAGCAGCTTAAGTCGGCTGACTAGCGGGGACAATGAGCAGTTCTTC.

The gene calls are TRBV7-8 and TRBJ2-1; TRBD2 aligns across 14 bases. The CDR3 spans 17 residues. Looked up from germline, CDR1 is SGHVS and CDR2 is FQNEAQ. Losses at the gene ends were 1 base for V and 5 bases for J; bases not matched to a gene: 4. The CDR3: CASSLGTSGGPNNEQFF. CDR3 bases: TGTGCCAGCAGCTTAGGGACTAGCGGGGGGCCCAACAATGAGCAGTTCTTC.